This entry features one TCR beta chain sequence. While infection was still active, Seattle patients were enrolled and then followed longitudinally. The record originates from a study of blood T cell repertoires in COVID-19. As for the study in general: Spain, Italy and the United States supplied samples that represented acute and convalescent COVID-19. The cDNA or gDNA used as material had been derived from T cells, B-cell-depleted T cells, or PBMCs.

V lost 4 bases, J lost 4 bases, and 8 bases stayed unmatched. The CDR3 has 16 residues. CDR1 and CDR2 (germline): SGDLS, YYNGEE. Repertoires were generated with immunoSEQ multiplex PCR, while TCRdb's copy carries only in-frame clones and drops some. The sample consists of 200,000 to 300,000 clones, around 87% of them appearing once. Sample: peripheral blood. The clonotype originates from a woman in her sixties or seventies with COVID-19, enrolled during active disease. The gene calls are TRBV9 and TRBJ2-3; TRBD2 agrees at 11 bases. The CDR3 DNA reads TGTGCCAGCAGCCCCACTGTAGCGGGAGGGGCAGATACGCAGTATTTT. It translates to CASSPTVAGGADTQYF.